A single sample is the source of the 27 T cell receptor beta chains below, sequenced in a study of cytomegalovirus exposure and HLA in healthy donors. Sequencing was performed with immunoSEQ multiplex PCR; in TCRdb, only in-frame clones are kept and a portion is missing. The repertoire holds 150,000 to 180,000 clones, 80% to 90% seen once, with 20% to 25% in the top ten. The sample comprised PBMCs. Receptors were obtained from a man younger than 35 in good health and CMV-seropositive.

This chain uses TRBV30 with TRBJ1-2, with D possibly being TRBD1 (5 bases). The CDR3 is made up of 13 amino acids. V dropped 7 bases and J dropped 3 bases, with 15 bases sitting between them. The germline CDR1 and CDR2 sequences are GTSNPN and SVGIG (reference sequence). For the CDR3, the DNA is TGTGCCTTCCAAGACAGCAGGGACTATGGCTACACCTTC. It translates to CAFQDSRDYGYTF.

A few counts support this clone. The chain combines TRBV6-5 with TRBJ2-7; 7 nucleotides align to TRBD1. CDR3 size: 14 residues. With V trimmed by 10 bases and J by 3 bases, 12 bases remained unmatched. Germline V gives CDR1 MNHEY, CDR2 SVGAGI. The CDR3 nucleotides are TGTGCCACCAAACCGGACAGGAACTACTACGAGCAGTACTTC. Protein sequence: CATKPDRNYYEQYF.

The chain is built from TRBV27 and TRBJ2-2; tentative D call: TRBD1 (6 bases). This CDR3 comprises 17 residues. Trimming removed 1 base at V and 1 base at J, with 13 bases between. Germline lookup yields CDR1 MNHEY and CDR2 SMNVEV (reference sequence). DNA for the CDR3: TGTGCCAGCAGTTTATTCCCCAGCAGGGGGAACACCGGGGAGCTGTTTTTT. This encodes CASSLFPSRGNTGELFF.

This clone came up once. The chain has TRBV28 and TRBJ2-7; 7 nucleotides align to TRBD1. This CDR3 region has 15 residues. CDR1 is MDHEN, CDR2 SYDVKM, per germline. Trimming cost V 6 bases and J 1 base; bases outside gene matches: 9. This chain's CDR3 is CASRPRGTASYEQYF. CDR3 in DNA: TGTGCCAGCAGGCCCAGGGGGACAGCGTCCTACGAGCAGTACTTC.

This clone was counted a few times. The V gene is TRBV18, the J gene TRBJ2-2; 7 nucleotides agree with TRBD1. The J segment lost 7 bases and the V segment lost 5 bases, leaving 7 bases of the junction unmatched. Germline V lookup: CDR1 KGHSH, CDR2 LQKENI. The CDR3 runs 14 residues. For the CDR3, the DNA is TGTGCCAGCTCATCACAGGGGAAGTTCGGGGAGCTGTTTTTT. Its translation: CASSSQGKFGELFF.

The chain recombines TRBV7-9 with TRBJ1-4; D ambiguous. With 8 bases removed from V and 3 bases from J, the gap between germline ends came to 4 bases. Germline CDR1 is SEHNR and CDR2 is FQNEAQ (reference sequence). The length of the CDR3 is 11 residues. The CDR3 DNA sequence: TGTGCCAGCGGCCCTAATGAAAAACTGTTTTTT. It encodes CASGPNEKLFF.

The chain combines TRBV27 with TRBJ2-7; 7 nucleotides match TRBD2. The CDR3 has 14 residues. The V segment lost 5 bases and the J segment 4 bases; nucleotides outside the gene matches: 8. Germline V lookup: CDR1 MNHEY, CDR2 SMNVEV (reference sequence). In nucleotides, the CDR3 is TGTGCCAGCAGTCCCCTAGAGCGGGGATACGAGCAGTACTTC. Translating it yields CASSPLERGYEQYF.

As to this clone: The same CDR3 can be traced to other DNA sequences in this sample. The chain uses TRBV4-1 and TRBJ2-3, with 8 nucleotides matching TRBD2. This CDR3 has 14 residues. Germline CDR1 MGHRA, CDR2 YSYEKL. V was clipped by 1 base and J by 3 bases; unmatched bases: 0. CDR3 DNA: TGCGCCAGCAGCCAAGCTAGCGGGACAGATACGCAGTATTTT. Its translation is CASSQASGTDTQYF.

The chain recombines TRBV27 with TRBJ2-7; D not certain. V lost 5 bases and J lost 4, with 27 bases in between. This CDR3 has 18 residues. Per germline, CDR1 MNHEY and CDR2 SMNVEV (reference sequence). CDR3: CASSPHPLTPTSLYEQYF. In DNA, the CDR3 is TGTGCCAGCAGTCCCCACCCCCTGACTCCCACCTCCCTTTACGAGCAGTACTTC.

This chain connects TRBV18 to TRBJ2-7; TRBD2 is a possible D gene (5 bases). V lost 6 bases, J lost 0 bases, and 9 bases lay in between. Germline V lookup: CDR1 KGHSH, CDR2 LQKENI. The CDR3 is made up of 13 amino acids. DNA of the CDR3: TGTGCCAGCTCCTCCGGGGACTCCTACGAGCAGTACTTC. Translation: CASSSGDSYEQYF.

The chain joins TRBV5-1 to TRBJ2-7; D possibly corresponds to TRBD1 (5 bases). The CDR3 runs to 14 residues. Trimming stripped 1 base from V and 0 bases from J, with 8 bases between. The germline V gene encodes CDR1 SGHRS and CDR2 YFSETQ. The CDR3 reads CASSLTGLSYEQYF. CDR3 nucleotide sequence: TGCGCCAGCAGCTTGACAGGTCTCTCCTACGAGCAGTACTTC.

The genes are TRBV5-4 and TRBJ2-7; 9 nucleotides agree with TRBD1. V lost 3 bases, J lost 3 bases, and 4 bases stayed unmatched. This CDR3 is 14 amino acids long. Looked up from germline, CDR1 is SGHNT and CDR2 is YYREEE (reference sequence). CDR3 in amino acids: CASSWGQGSYEQYF. In DNA form, the CDR3 reads TGTGCCAGCAGCTGGGGACAGGGAAGCTACGAGCAGTACTTC.

This sequence joins TRBV27 and TRBJ2-1, with TRBD2 identical over 11 bases. CDR3 size: 15 residues. V was pared by 5 bases and J by 3 bases, with 3 bases of the junction left unmatched. The germline V gene encodes CDR1 MNHEY and CDR2 SMNVEV (reference sequence). CDR3 sequence: CASSPGTSGYNEQFF. Here the CDR3 DNA reads TGTGCCAGCAGTCCGGGGACTAGCGGCTACAATGAGCAGTTCTTC.

V is TRBV6-1 and J is TRBJ2-1, with 11 bases lining up with TRBD2. The CDR3 covers 15 residues. CDR1 and CDR2 from the germline V gene are MNHNS and SASEGT. Germline trimming cut 7 bases from V and 5 bases from J; bases unmatched to any gene: 7. CDR3 amino acids: CASTHLAGGNNEQFF. In nucleotides, the CDR3 is TGTGCCAGCACCCACCTAGCGGGAGGTAACAATGAGCAGTTCTTC.

The chain employs TRBV5-1 and TRBJ2-7; 9 bases line up with TRBD1. The CDR3 is 14 amino acids. Losses at the gene ends were 4 bases for V and 6 bases for J; bases not matched to a gene: 8. Germline V gives CDR1 SGHRS, CDR2 YFSETQ. CDR3: CASSARDRVGEQYF. The DNA of the CDR3 is TGCGCCAGCAGCGCCCGGGACAGGGTCGGCGAGCAGTACTTC.

This chain's CDR3 is CASSENQGARNSPLHF. The CDR3 DNA reads TGTGCCAGCAGTGAAAACCAGGGGGCGCGTAATTCACCCCTCCACTTT. V usage is TRBV25-1 and J usage is TRBJ1-6, with 8 bases lining up with TRBD1. The CDR3 is 16 residues long. Germline CDR1 and CDR2: MGHDK and SYGVNS. V gave up 2 bases and J gave up 6 bases; unmatched junction bases: 6.

This chain uses TRBV4-1 with TRBJ1-4; D might be TRBD1 (5 bases). Trimming removed 1 base at V and 6 bases at J, with 24 bases between. The CDR3 is 19 amino acids. Germline values: CDR1 MGHRA, CDR2 YSYEKL. CDR3 region: CASSQGRAGTYPRDEKLFF. The CDR3 DNA is TGCGCCAGCAGCCAAGGTCGGGCAGGGACTTACCCACGGGATGAAAAACTGTTTTTT.

The rearrangement links TRBV4-3 to TRBJ1-5, with 7 bases matching TRBD1. The CDR3 is 14 residues long. V lost 1 base to trimming and J lost 7 bases; unmatched junction nucleotides: 4. The germline gives CDR1 LGHNA, CDR2 YSLEER. The CDR3 DNA reads as TGCGCCAGCAGCCAAGGGGCAGGGGGACAGCCCCAGCATTTT. Translated: CASSQGAGGQPQHF.

V gene TRBV11-3 combines with J gene TRBJ2-7; 10 nucleotides line up with TRBD2. V shed 1 base and J 9 bases; nucleotides not matched to a gene: 6. Germline-derived CDR1 and CDR2 are SGHNT and YENEEA. The CDR3 contains 14 residues. This chain's CDR3 is CASSLAGTSAAQYF. Here the CDR3 DNA reads TGTGCCAGCAGCTTAGCCGGGACTAGCGCCGCGCAGTACTTC.

This clone came up a few times. The rearrangement joins TRBV9 to TRBJ2-1, with D perhaps matching TRBD2 (6 bases). With 0 bases removed from V and 7 bases from J, the gap between germline ends came to 11 bases. Germline V CDR1 and CDR2: SGDLS, YYNGEE. The CDR3 is made up of 14 amino acids. The CDR3 reads CASSVGGDGNEQFF. The CDR3 DNA is TGTGCCAGCAGCGTAGGGGGGGACGGTAATGAGCAGTTCTTC.

The DNA of the CDR3 is TGTGCCAGCCAGGGCGGACCTAATGAAAAACTGTTTTTT. Encoded protein: CASQGGPNEKLFF. This chain connects TRBV5-6 to TRBJ1-4, with a possible D match to TRBD1 (5 bases). The CDR3 has 13 residues. Trimming removed 7 bases at V and 3 bases at J, with 10 bases between. Looked up from germline, CDR1 is SGHDT and CDR2 is YYEEEE. Complete variable domain (other parts from reference TRBV5-6 and TRBJ1-4): DAGVTQSPTHLIKTRGQQVTLRCSPKSGHDTVSWYQQALGQGPQFIFQYYEEEERQRGNFPDRFSGHQFPNYSSELNVNALLLGDSALYLCASQGGPNEKLFFGSGTQLSVL.

V gene TRBV23-1 combines with J gene TRBJ2-1; no reliable D call. TRBV23-1 falls under the ORF class, with uncertain function. Trimming stripped 7 bases from V and 4 bases from J, with 5 bases between. The CDR3 extends over 11 amino acids. The CDR3 DNA reads as TGCGCCAGCACTAGTTACAATGAGCAGTTCTTC. Its protein product is CASTSYNEQFF.

The CDR3 loop reads CASSEGFRDRNTEAFF. The CDR3 DNA reads TGTGCCAGCAGTGAAGGATTCCGGGACAGGAACACTGAAGCTTTCTTT. The chain joins TRBV6-1 to TRBJ1-1; 7 bases map to TRBD1. The V segment lost 1 base and the J segment 1 base; nucleotides outside the gene matches: 6. CDR1 and CDR2 (germline): MNHNS, SASEGT. CDR3 length equals 16 residues.

The chain combines TRBV7-9 with TRBJ2-7; D gene uncertain. Trimming removed 0 bases from V and 0 bases from J, with 6 bases in between. There are 14 residues in the CDR3. Germline V CDR1 and CDR2: SEHNR, FQNEAQ (reference sequence). The CDR3 region has the DNA TGTGCCAGCAGCTTAGCCTTGAGCTCCTACGAGCAGTACTTC. Its protein is CASSLALSSYEQYF.

The chain uses TRBV5-1 and TRBJ2-4; 7 nucleotides align to TRBD1. Germline V CDR1 and CDR2: SGHRS, YFSETQ. Germline trimming cut 4 bases from V and 0 bases from J; bases unmatched to any gene: 7. The CDR3 covers 16 residues. The CDR3 bases are TGCGCCAGCAGCACAGGGGACAGTTTAGCCAAAAACATTCAGTACTTC. Its translation: CASSTGDSLAKNIQYF.

The chain joins TRBV13 to TRBJ1-4; D is possibly TRBD1 (5 bases). The CDR3 is made up of 14 amino acids. Germline CDR1 is PRHDT and CDR2 is FYEKMQ (reference sequence). Trimming stripped 5 bases from V and 6 bases from J, with 13 bases between. The CDR3 DNA is TGTGCCAGCAGCCACCAGGGAGGTGATGAAAAACTGTTTTTT. This gives the protein CASSHQGGDEKLFF. Complete variable domain (other parts from reference TRBV13 and TRBJ1-4): AAGVIQSPRHLIKEKRETATLKCYPIPRHDTVYWYQQGPGQDPQFLISFYEKMQSDKGSIPDRFSAQQFSDYHSELNMSSLELGDSALYFCASSHQGGDEKLFFGSGTQLSVL.

The J gene is TRBJ2-1, the V gene TRBV7-3; TRBD2 aligns across 7 bases. The CDR3 length is 17 residues. CDR1 SGHTA and CDR2 FQGTGA come from the germline V gene. V lost 4 bases, J lost 0 bases, and 9 bases stayed unmatched. The CDR3 nucleotides read TGTGCCAGCAGCTCCACGACTAGCCCCGGCTCCTACAATGAGCAGTTCTTC. Translating it yields CASSSTTSPGSYNEQFF.